A single sample is the source of the 30 T cell receptor beta chains below, sequenced in a study of CD8 T cells in Susac syndrome. After extraction with the RNeasy kit, about 0.5 to 1 ug of the RNA was reverse transcribed using random hexamers. In TCRdb, the immunoSEQ multiplex PCR reads were re-called with MiXCR into one record per CDR3 protein. The data show 100,000 or so distinct CDR3 sequences, about 96% seen once. The sample consisted of CD8+ T cells from PBMCs. These receptors were collected from a human donor with Susac syndrome.

The J gene is TRBJ2-1, the V gene TRBV18; D remains ambiguous. The CDR3 extends over 12 amino acids. Trimming stripped 3 bases from V and 4 bases from J, with 4 bases between. Germline assignment: CDR1 KGHSH and CDR2 LQKENI. CDR3 nucleotide sequence: TGTGCCAGCTCACCTGAATACAATGAGCAGTTCTTC. Protein sequence: CASSPEYNEQFF. Using reference TRBV18 and TRBJ2-1 for the parts outside the CDR3, the full variable domain is NAGVMQNPRHLVRRRGQEARLRCSPMKGHSHVYWYRQLPEEGLKFMVYLQKENIIDESGMPKERFSAEFPKEGPSILRIQQVVRGDSAAYFCASSPEYNEQFFGPGTRLTVL.

The rearrangement links TRBV7-9 to TRBJ1-1; D remains unclear. In germline, CDR1 is SEHNR, CDR2 FQNEAQ (reference sequence). The CDR3 has 14 amino acids. V lost 5 bases and J 6 bases, leaving 16 bases between the germline ends. The CDR3 here is CASSVPAFNPEAFF. CDR3 sequence (DNA): TGTGCCAGCAGCGTCCCGGCGTTTAACCCTGAAGCTTTCTTT.

J is TRBJ1-5 and V is TRBV23-1; 8 bases align to TRBD1. TRBV23-1 qualifies as an ORF whose function is uncertain. V lost 6 bases, J lost 1 base, and 8 bases stayed unmatched. The CDR3 has 16 residues. CDR3 residues: CASSHRGEGSNQPQHF. The DNA for the CDR3 is TGCGCCAGCAGCCACAGGGGGGAAGGCAGCAATCAGCCCCAGCATTTT.

CDR3 DNA sequence: TGTGCCAGCGCGATGGGGGGAGGAAGAGAGACCCAGTACTTC. The encoded protein is CASAMGGGRETQYF. The chain uses TRBV19 and TRBJ2-5; possibly TRBD2 for D (6 bases). The ends were cut back, 9 bases at V and 4 bases at J, with 18 bases in the middle. Germline-derived CDR1 and CDR2 are LNHDA and SQIVND (reference sequence). There are 14 residues in the CDR3.

The J gene is TRBJ1-4, the V gene TRBV3-1; D not resolved. Trimming took off 0 bases at V and 0 bases at J, with 14 bases between the two ends. Germline V gene lookup returns CDR1 LGHDT and CDR2 YNNKEL (reference sequence). The CDR3 runs to 18 residues. The CDR3 loop reads CASSQDYSQKSTNEKLFF. The CDR3 nucleotides are TGTGCCAGCAGCCAAGACTACAGCCAGAAGTCAACTAATGAAAAACTGTTTTTT.

This clonotype has just one count. The genes are TRBV20-1 and TRBJ1-2, with a tentative D call TRBD1 (6 bases). The CDR3 length is 13 residues. Trimming took off 3 bases at V and 7 bases at J, with 15 bases between the two ends. Germline CDR1 DFQATT, CDR2 SNEGSKA (reference sequence). CDR3 sequence reads: CSASSGAPRGYTF. CDR3 coding DNA: TGCAGTGCTAGTTCAGGGGCCCCCCGTGGCTACACCTTC.

CDR3 residues: CASSVERVIGGGLGETQYF. CDR3 DNA: TGTGCCAGCAGCGTAGAAAGGGTTATAGGGGGAGGGCTCGGAGAGACCCAGTACTTC. This rearrangement joins TRBV9 to TRBJ2-5; a weak D match, TRBD2 (7 bases). The CDR3 extends over 19 amino acids. The ends were cut back, 0 bases at V and 4 bases at J, with 25 bases in the middle. Germline CDR1 is SGDLS and CDR2 is YYNGEE.

CDR3 sequence (DNA): TGTGCCATCAGTGAGTCCGGGACAGGGGGAGATACGCAGTATTTT. Protein sequence: CAISESGTGGDTQYF. J is TRBJ2-3 and V is TRBV10-3, with 11 bases identical to TRBD1. The CDR3 covers 15 residues. Looked up from germline, CDR1 is ENHRY and CDR2 is SYGVKD. V dropped 0 bases and J dropped 5; count of bases not matched to a gene: 1.

This rearrangement joins TRBV4-1 to TRBJ1-5, with 8 bases fitting TRBD1. Germline CDR1 reads MGHRA; CDR2 reads YSYEKL. This CDR3 region has 13 residues. Trimming took 8 bases from V and 5 from J; bases not matched to a gene: 5. The CDR3 bases are TGCGCCAGCGCCGGACAGGGTGATCAGCCCCAGCATTTT. Protein product: CASAGQGDQPQHF.

This clonotype was recorded a few times. The chain recombines TRBV2 with TRBJ2-7; tentatively, D is TRBD2 (6 bases). The V end was cut by 0 bases, the J end by 5 bases, with 11 bases between. The CDR3 spans 14 residues. Germline CDR1 is SNHLY and CDR2 is FYNNEI. The CDR3 DNA follows: TGTGCCAGCAGTGAAGCGGAGGGATTCGACGAGCAGTACTTC. This sequence encodes CASSEAEGFDEQYF.

V and J are TRBV4-1 and TRBJ2-3, with TRBD2 as a possible D gene (5 bases). V was pared by 3 bases and J by 10 bases, with 20 bases between. This CDR3 region has 15 residues. Germline V CDR1 and CDR2: MGHRA, YSYEKL. In DNA form, the CDR3 reads TGCGCCAGCAGCCACTTTCAGGCGGGTGGAGAAGCGCAGTATTTT. Protein product: CASSHFQAGGEAQYF.

The chain links TRBV29-1 to TRBJ1-2; D is uncertain. V was pared by 4 bases and J by 3 bases, with 9 bases between. The CDR3 extends over 12 amino acids. Germline CDR1 and CDR2: SQVTM and ANQGSEA. In DNA, the CDR3 is TGCAGCGTTGGGCGGCGAGACTATGGCTACACCTTC. Residues: CSVGRRDYGYTF.

This clonotype was detected a few times. The genes are TRBV3-1 and TRBJ2-7, with D maybe TRBD1 (5 bases). Germline CDR1 and CDR2: LGHDT and YNNKEL (reference sequence). The length of the CDR3 is 12 residues. V was clipped by 5 bases and J by 3 bases, with 8 bases between them. CDR3 DNA sequence: TGTGCCAGCAGCTTAGGGGTCTACGAGCAGTACTTC. It codes for CASSLGVYEQYF.

The rearrangement links TRBV29-1 to TRBJ2-1, with TRBD2 matching over 10 bases. The CDR3 sequence is 16 residues long. The germline V gene has CDR1 SQVTM and CDR2 ANQGSEA. The trim removed 0 bases at V and 5 bases at J, leaving 7 bases unmatched. Here the CDR3 DNA reads TGCAGCGTTGAAGAGGCAGCGGGGGGGCCCGACAATGAGCAGTTCTTC. Translating gives CSVEEAAGGPDNEQFF.

The V gene is TRBV6-2 or TRBV6-3, the J gene TRBJ1-1, with a weak D call TRBD1 (5 bases). Germline assignment: CDR1 MNHEY and CDR2 SVGEGT. The CDR3 covers 13 residues. Trimming cost V 0 bases and J 8 bases, with 10 bases left between them. The CDR3 loop reads CASSYSPGREAFF. The DNA for the CDR3 is TGTGCCAGCAGTTACTCTCCGGGACGCGAAGCTTTCTTT.

The rearrangement links TRBV2 to TRBJ2-5; D uncertain. CDR1 is SNHLY and CDR2 is FYNNEI in the germline V gene. Trimming cost V 4 bases and J 5 bases, with 14 bases left between them. There are 14 residues in the CDR3. CDR3 region: CASSVIEDSETQYF. Here the CDR3 DNA reads TGTGCCAGCAGTGTGATTGAGGATTCGGAGACCCAGTACTTC.

The chain combines TRBV20-1 with TRBJ2-3; perhaps TRBD2 as D (6 bases). V lost 6 bases, J lost 8 bases, and 12 bases lay in between. The CDR3 runs to 11 residues. The germline V gene encodes CDR1 DFQATT and CDR2 SNEGSKA (reference sequence). The CDR3 spells CSAPGGATQYF. The CDR3 DNA sequence: TGCAGTGCGCCTGGCGGGGCTACGCAGTATTTT.

The chain combines TRBV19 with TRBJ1-1, with D uncertain. The germline V gene has CDR1 LNHDA and CDR2 SQIVND (reference sequence). Trimming cost V 6 bases and J 1 base, with 6 bases left between them. This CDR3 spans 12 amino acids. The CDR3: CASRWGNTEAFF. CDR3 DNA sequence: TGTGCCAGTAGATGGGGGAACACTGAAGCTTTCTTT.

The chain links TRBV27 to TRBJ2-2; D possibly uses TRBD1 or TRBD2 (5 bases each). V lost 2 bases to trimming and J lost 6 bases, with 10 bases between them. The germline V gene encodes CDR1 MNHEY and CDR2 SMNVEV (reference sequence). This CDR3 has 14 amino acids. CDR3 sequence reads: CASSLVLGAGELFF. CDR3 nucleotide sequence: TGTGCCAGCAGTTTAGTATTGGGGGCCGGGGAGCTGTTTTTT.

This clonotype was picked up a small number of times. This chain links TRBV11-2 with TRBJ2-1; 8 nucleotides agree with TRBD2. Germline V lookup: CDR1 SGHAT, CDR2 FQNNGV. With V trimmed by 6 bases and J by 4 bases, 2 bases remained unmatched. The CDR3 is made up of 13 amino acids. The CDR3 sequence: CASRAGGYNEQFF. CDR3 DNA sequence: TGTGCCAGCAGGGCGGGGGGTTACAATGAGCAGTTCTTC.

This chain links TRBV29-1 with TRBJ1-4; D may be TRBD1 (5 bases). There are 12 residues in the CDR3. CDR1 is SQVTM, CDR2 ANQGSEA, per germline. The chain's CDR3 is CSGAATNEKLFF. The CDR3 DNA reads TGCAGTGGGGCCGCAACTAATGAAAAACTGTTTTTT.

This sequence joins TRBV19 and TRBJ2-1, with D possibly matching TRBD2 (5 bases). Germline CDR1 reads LNHDA; CDR2 reads SQIVND (reference sequence). The CDR3 totals 13 residues. The V gene lost 5 bases and the J gene lost 11 bases, with 16 bases spanning the gap. DNA of the CDR3: TGTGCCAGTAGTCATCCCACGGGGTCTAAGCAGTTCTTC. It codes for CASSHPTGSKQFF.

The chain employs TRBV4-1 and TRBJ1-5, with a weak D call TRBD1 (5 bases). The CDR3 has 14 amino acids. The ends were cut back, 3 bases at V and 1 base at J, with 7 bases in the middle. Germline V gene lookup returns CDR1 MGHRA and CDR2 YSYEKL. This CDR3 reads CASSHRTSNQPQHF. CDR3 nucleotides: TGCGCCAGCAGCCACCGGACAAGCAATCAGCCCCAGCATTTT.

CDR3 residues: CASSQVSDTQYF. The CDR3 DNA follows: TGCGCCAGCAGCCAAGTCTCAGATACGCAGTATTTT. The rearrangement joins TRBV4-1 to TRBJ2-3; D is undetermined. V lost 1 base, J lost 4 bases, and 3 bases lay in between. Germline V gene sequence: CDR1 MGHRA, CDR2 YSYEKL. This CDR3 spans 12 amino acids.

The V call is TRBV20-1, the J call TRBJ2-7; the D call may be TRBD1 or TRBD2 (5 bases each). The germline V gene has CDR1 DFQATT and CDR2 SNEGSKA (reference sequence). The CDR3 is 13 amino acids. Trimming left V 3 bases short and J 3 bases short, with 12 bases between. The CDR3 DNA reads as TGCAGTGCTAGCGAGGGGCTCTACTACGAGCAGTACTTC. Protein: CSASEGLYYEQYF.

V is TRBV28 and J is TRBJ2-2, with TRBD1 identical over 10 bases. J lost 4 bases, V lost 6 bases, and 8 bases had no gene match. Germline CDR1 MDHEN, CDR2 SYDVKM. The CDR3 covers 16 residues. CDR3 DNA: TGTGCCAGCAGAACCGGGACAGGGGACCTCACCGGGGAGCTGTTTTTT. It translates to CASRTGTGDLTGELFF.

V is TRBV28 and J is TRBJ2-7; TRBD2 matches at 8 bases. Unmatched junction bases numbered 13, after V lost 5 bases and J lost 4 bases. This CDR3 is 16 amino acids long. The germline V gene encodes CDR1 MDHEN and CDR2 SYDVKM. The CDR3 DNA reads as TGTGCCAGCAGTAGTTTATCCGACAGCGGGAGATACGAGCAGTACTTC. Its protein product is CASSSLSDSGRYEQYF.

CDR3 nucleotide sequence: TGTGCCAGCAGTCCGGGACCACAACTGTTTTTT. It encodes CASSPGPQLFF. This sequence joins TRBV12-3 or TRBV12-4 and TRBJ2-2, with D perhaps assigned TRBD1 or TRBD2 (5 bases each). This CDR3 comprises 11 residues. The ends were cut back, 5 bases at V and 14 bases at J, with 12 bases in the middle.

This clonotype was recorded once. The chain couples TRBV7-9 to TRBJ2-4; unclear D gene. This CDR3 has 13 residues. Germline loops: CDR1 SEHNR, CDR2 FQNEAQ (reference sequence). V was shortened by 6 bases and J by 1 base, with 7 bases between the two germline ends. CDR3 DNA: TGTGCCAGCAGTCAACTGGCCAAAAACATTCAGTACTTC. This translates into CASSQLAKNIQYF. The variable domain in full, completed from reference TRBV7-9 and TRBJ2-4, reads DTGVSQNPRHKITKRGQNVTFRCDPISEHNRLYWYRQTLGQGPEFLTYFQNEAQLEKSRLLSDRFSAERPKGSFSTLEIQRTEQGDSAMYLCASSQLAKNIQYFGAGTRLSVL.

This chain connects TRBV15 to TRBJ1-6; D uncertain. CDR3 length: 12 residues. V lost 3 bases to trimming and J lost 6 bases, with 3 bases between them. The V gene's germline CDR1 is LNHNV and CDR2 YYDKDF (reference sequence). The CDR3: CATSRSNSPLHF. CDR3 bases: TGTGCCACCAGCAGGTCTAATTCACCCCTCCACTTT.